This T cell receptor beta chain stems from a study of cytomegalovirus exposure and HLA in healthy donors. Study-wide context: There were 300 to 400 genotyped donors. Of these, roughly 84% fell in the genetic ancestry cluster associated with self-reported Caucasian donors.

Broader study findings: There were some public TCRs occurring in many donors, but most TCR sequences were rare.

For this clone: Its target is unknown.

CDR3 length: 14 amino acids. Germline assignment: CDR1 SGHTA and CDR2 FQGNSA. Trimming pared 0 bases from V and 5 bases from J, leaving 8 bases between. The PCR had 60 Vbeta and 13 Jbeta primers. This table comes from immunoSEQ multiplex PCR, and its TCRdb copy is limited to in-frame clones, with some not included. Its listing shows 200,000 to 250,000 clones. Sequencing input: PBMCs. The chain carries TRBV7-2 and TRBJ2-1, with D maybe TRBD2 (5 bases). This sequence originates from a woman aged 30 to 39 in good health and CMV-seropositive. The CDR3 DNA reads TGTGCCAGCAGCTTAGCGGGGAGTAACAATGAGCAGTTCTTC. This codes for CASSLAGSNNEQFF.